This TCR beta chain was retrieved from a study of breast tumors, draining lymph nodes, adjacent tissues (dated by TCRdb to 2016 to 2017). Background for the entire study: In breast cancer patients, the study compared the TCR beta repertoires of tumor, adjacent nontumor tissue and axillary lymph nodes. In human breast cancer, the study set out to assess how tumor, surrounding tissue and draining lymph node repertoires relate to one another and whether T cells might be exchanged between them.

This clonotype has ten or more counts. Its specific antigen is unknown. The sample holds no much larger clone one base away, and base qualities are not on file. The axillary draining lymph nodes of breast cancer patients were the source of the lymph node samples. The study at large found these results: Tumor T-cell repertoires showed less diversity than lymph node repertoires and more diversity than nontumor tissue repertoires, and tumor T-cell repertoires showed preferential V and J gene usage. The study presented the conclusion that tumor T cells originate in lymph nodes as consistent with a hypothesis, not as something directly demonstrated. Tumor and nontumor tissue repertoires were found to be significantly more similar in luminal-like than in basal-like breast cancer. The data were judged consistent with most tumor T cells deriving from the lymph node and then expanding within tumor tissue.

Instrument used: Illumina HiSeq 2000. Multiplex PCR amplification was used to build the TCR beta chain libraries. The amplified TCR beta chain products were analyzed by high-throughput sequencing. The public reads were reprocessed in TCRdb via fastp at Q25 and MiXCR, keeping in-frame beta chains. All rows with the same CDR3 protein become a single entry with the most common DNA and genes. Within this sample are 150,000 to 250,000 distinct CDR3 sequences, with over 25% of them counted one time only. Jointly, the top ten make up 4.3% of the sample. As encoded in the germline V gene, CDR1 is SGHVS while CDR2 is FQNEAQ. Trimming takes 4 bases from V and 5 bases from J, and the germline ends sit 3 bases apart. Including the terminal cysteine and phenylalanine, the CDR3 comprises 11 residues. Left in the record is the CDR3 DNA by itself, 33 bases read in frame from the first base.

Sequencing input: axillary lymph node tissue. The V and J genes are TRBV7-8 and TRBJ2-1, with the D gene not clear enough to name. This receptor was obtained from a female donor with breast cancer. Some clones in this sample may be carry-over from other donors' samples. The CDR3 reads CASSYNNEQFF. The DNA sequence is given as TGTGCCAGCAGCTATAACAATGAGCAGTTCTTC.